This T cell receptor (beta chain) was sequenced in a study of CD8+ T cells in alopecia areata. Findings and caveats of the study: Relative to mice, TCR sharing across patients was less clear, a difference possibly HLA-related.

Once RNA had been extracted, it was reverse transcribed into cDNA to act as the sequencing template. Generated by immunoSEQ multiplex PCR, the TCRdb table keeps only in-frame clones and is missing some. The table has 95,000 to 150,000 clones, around 60% seen once. V lost 3 bases, J lost 2 bases, and 4 bases stayed unmatched. CDR3 length equals 14 residues. Germline assignment: CDR1 KGHSH and CDR2 LQKENI. Treatment: oral pan-JAK inhibitor, 5-10 mg twice daily. About this clone itself: Its antigen is unidentified.

Here the sequenced sample was CD4+ T cells sorted from blood, taken at week 4, from a patient treated with tofacitinib. This chain joins TRBV18 and TRBJ2-7, with 7 bases fitting TRBD1. The receptor was derived from a human donor with alopecia areata. CDR3 DNA: TGTGCCAGCTCACCGACAGGGCACCCCTACGAGCAGTACTTC. The encoded protein is CASSPTGHPYEQYF. The full variable domain, completed using reference TRBV18 and TRBJ2-7, is NAGVMQNPRHLVRRRGQEARLRCSPMKGHSHVYWYRQLPEEGLKFMVYLQKENIIDESGMPKERFSAEFPKEGPSILRIQQVVRGDSAAYFCASSPTGHPYEQYFGPGTRLTVT.